The 7 T cell receptor beta chains given below trace back to one sample, sequenced in a study of blood T cell repertoires in COVID-19. TCRdb keeps only in-frame clones here, not all; method: immunoSEQ multiplex PCR. The table records 200,000 to 250,000 clones, around 88% of them present only once. The sample comprised PBMCs or T cells enriched from blood (not recorded which). Receptors were obtained from a woman between 45 and 60 years old with acute COVID-19.

This rearrangement joins TRBV28 to TRBJ1-2, with a weak D call TRBD1 (5 bases). The CDR3 sequence is 13 residues long. V gave up 9 bases and J gave up 0 bases, with 11 bases separating them. The germline V gene has CDR1 MDHEN and CDR2 SYDVKM. The CDR3 coding sequence is TGTGCCAGTTTGACAGAGTCTAACTATGGCTACACCTTC. Amino acid sequence: CASLTESNYGYTF.

The chain links TRBV9 to TRBJ2-3; 11 positions agree with TRBD2. Unmatched junction bases numbered 20, after V lost 4 bases and J lost 4 bases. The CDR3 loop spans 20 amino acids. Germline CDR1 is SGDLS and CDR2 is YYNGEE. The DNA of the CDR3 is TGTGCCAGCAGCTCCCGCGCAACTAGCGGGAGAGGTATGGGGTCAGATACGCAGTATTTT. Its protein product is CASSSRATSGRGMGSDTQYF.

This chain connects TRBV29-1 to TRBJ2-4; a weak D match, TRBD2 (6 bases). Per the germline V gene, CDR1 is SQVTM and CDR2 is ANQGSEA. The CDR3 runs to 13 residues. Trimming shortened V by 7 bases and J by 2 bases, and 12 bases separated the two germline ends. This CDR3 is CSAILAPKNIQYF. CDR3 DNA sequence: TGCAGCGCAATTCTAGCGCCCAAAAACATTCAGTACTTC.

This chain uses TRBV27 with TRBJ2-5; 8 bases agree with TRBD1. CDR3 length equals 13 residues. With V trimmed by 7 bases and J by 4 bases, 5 bases remained unmatched. Germline V gene sequence: CDR1 MNHEY, CDR2 SMNVEV (reference sequence). This chain's CDR3 is CASTQTGVETQYF. The CDR3 DNA sequence: TGTGCCAGCACCCAGACAGGGGTAGAGACCCAGTACTTC.

This clone showed up just once. The chain uses TRBV21-1 and TRBJ2-7; the listed D gene, TRBD1, was not tested against the DNA. TRBV21-1 has pseudogene status. CDR3 length: 16 residues. The CDR3 DNA reads as TGTGCCAGCAGCAAATCCTCGGGACAGGGGGCGAACGAGCAGTACTTC. Translation gives CASSKSSGQGANEQYF.

The CDR3 sequence: CASSREWARGCTF. As DNA, the CDR3 is TGCGCCAGCAGCCGGGAGTGGGCCAGGGGGTGTACCTTC. The chain couples TRBV5-1 to TRBJ1-2; 7 nucleotides line up with TRBD1. Germline CDR1 and CDR2: SGHRS and YFSETQ. Losses at the gene ends were 4 bases for V and 14 bases for J; bases not matched to a gene: 14. This CDR3 has 13 amino acids. The variable domain in full, completed from reference TRBV5-1 and TRBJ1-2, reads KAGVTQTPRYLIKTRGQQVTLSCSPISGHRSVSWYQQTPGQGLQFLFEYFSETQRNKGNFPGRFSGRQFSNSRSEMNVSTLELGDSALYLCASSREWARGCTFGSGTRLTVV.

CDR3 nucleotide sequence: TGTGCCACCAGCAGAGATCGAGGGTATAGCAATCAGCCCCAGCATTTT. This gives the protein CATSRDRGYSNQPQHF. The V and J genes are TRBV15 and TRBJ1-5; no definite D call. V gave up 0 bases and J gave up 0 bases, with 9 bases separating them. The CDR3 is 16 amino acids. Per germline, CDR1 LNHNV and CDR2 YYDKDF (reference sequence).